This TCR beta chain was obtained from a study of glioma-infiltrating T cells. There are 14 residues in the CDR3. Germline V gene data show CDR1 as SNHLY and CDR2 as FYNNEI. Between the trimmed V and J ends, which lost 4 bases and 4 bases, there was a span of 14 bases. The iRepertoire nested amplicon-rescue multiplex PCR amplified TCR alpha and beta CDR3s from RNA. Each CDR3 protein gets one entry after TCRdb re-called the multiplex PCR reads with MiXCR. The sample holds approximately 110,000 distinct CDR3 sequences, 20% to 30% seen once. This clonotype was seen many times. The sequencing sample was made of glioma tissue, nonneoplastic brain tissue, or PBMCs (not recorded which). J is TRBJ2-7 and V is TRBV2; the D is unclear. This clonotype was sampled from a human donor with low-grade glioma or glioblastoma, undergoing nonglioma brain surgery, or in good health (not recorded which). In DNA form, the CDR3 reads TGTGCCAGCAGTGTACAGTCGACCATTTACGAGCAGTACTTC. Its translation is CASSVQSTIYEQYF.